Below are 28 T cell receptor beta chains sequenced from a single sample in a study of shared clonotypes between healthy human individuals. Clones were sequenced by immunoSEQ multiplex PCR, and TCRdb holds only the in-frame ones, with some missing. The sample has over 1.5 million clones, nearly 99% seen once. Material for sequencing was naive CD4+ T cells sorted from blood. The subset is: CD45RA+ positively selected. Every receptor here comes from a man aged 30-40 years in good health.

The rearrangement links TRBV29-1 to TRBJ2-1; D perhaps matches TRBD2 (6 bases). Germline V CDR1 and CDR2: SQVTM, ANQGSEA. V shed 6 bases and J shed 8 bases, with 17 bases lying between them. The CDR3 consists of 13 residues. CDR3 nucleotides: TGCAGCGTCCCCGGACCCTCGGGGGATGAGCAGTTCTTC. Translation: CSVPGPSGDEQFF.

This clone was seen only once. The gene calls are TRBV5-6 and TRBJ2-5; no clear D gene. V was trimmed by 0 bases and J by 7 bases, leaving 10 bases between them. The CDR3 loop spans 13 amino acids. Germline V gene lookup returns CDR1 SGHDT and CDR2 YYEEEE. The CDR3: CASSLAALGTQYF. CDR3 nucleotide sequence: TGTGCCAGCAGCTTGGCCGCCTTAGGGACCCAGTACTTC.

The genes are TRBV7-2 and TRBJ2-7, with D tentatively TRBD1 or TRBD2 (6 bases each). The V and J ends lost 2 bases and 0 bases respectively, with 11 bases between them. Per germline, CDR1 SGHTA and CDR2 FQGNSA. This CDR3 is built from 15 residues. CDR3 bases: TGTGCCAGCAGCTTAAGGGGGGTCCTCTCCTACGAGCAGTACTTC. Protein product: CASSLRGVLSYEQYF.

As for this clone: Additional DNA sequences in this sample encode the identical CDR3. CDR3 sequence: CASSFDLYNEQFF. The CDR3 DNA follows: TGTGCCAGCAGCTTTGACCTATACAATGAGCAGTTCTTC. The V call is TRBV7-2, the J call TRBJ2-1, with D unresolved. The CDR3 totals 13 residues. The V gene lost 3 bases and the J gene lost 4 bases, with 7 bases spanning the gap. Germline V gene lookup returns CDR1 SGHTA and CDR2 FQGNSA.

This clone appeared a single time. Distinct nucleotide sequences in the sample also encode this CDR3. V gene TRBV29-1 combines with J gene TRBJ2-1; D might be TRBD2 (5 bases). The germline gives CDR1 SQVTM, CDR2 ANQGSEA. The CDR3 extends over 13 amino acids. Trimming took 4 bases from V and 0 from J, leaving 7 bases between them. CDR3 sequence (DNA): TGCAGCGTTGCGGGGAGCTCCTACAATGAGCAGTTCTTC. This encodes CSVAGSSYNEQFF.

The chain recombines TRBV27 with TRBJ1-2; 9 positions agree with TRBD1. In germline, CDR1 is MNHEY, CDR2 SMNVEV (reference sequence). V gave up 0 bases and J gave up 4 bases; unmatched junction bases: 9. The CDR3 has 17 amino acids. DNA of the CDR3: TGTGCCAGCAGTTTATCGTCGCTACAGGGGGCCCCCTATGGCTACACCTTC. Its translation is CASSLSSLQGAPYGYTF.

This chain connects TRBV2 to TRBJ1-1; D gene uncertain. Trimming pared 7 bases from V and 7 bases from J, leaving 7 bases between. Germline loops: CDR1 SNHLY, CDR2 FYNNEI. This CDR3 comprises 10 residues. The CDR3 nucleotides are TGTGCCAGCACTGGGTATGAAGCTTTCTTT. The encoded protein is CASTGYEAFF. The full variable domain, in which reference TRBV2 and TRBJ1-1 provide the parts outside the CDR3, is EPEVTQTPSHQVTQMGQEVILRCVPISNHLYFYWYRQILGQKVEFLVSFYNNEISEKSEIFDDQFSVERPDGSNFTLKIRSTKLEDSAMYFCASTGYEAFFGQGTRLTVV.

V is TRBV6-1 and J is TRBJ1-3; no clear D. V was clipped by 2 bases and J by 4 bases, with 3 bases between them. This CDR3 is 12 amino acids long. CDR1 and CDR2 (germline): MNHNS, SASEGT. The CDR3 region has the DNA TGTGCCAGCAGTGAACCCGGAAACACCATATATTTT. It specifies CASSEPGNTIYF.

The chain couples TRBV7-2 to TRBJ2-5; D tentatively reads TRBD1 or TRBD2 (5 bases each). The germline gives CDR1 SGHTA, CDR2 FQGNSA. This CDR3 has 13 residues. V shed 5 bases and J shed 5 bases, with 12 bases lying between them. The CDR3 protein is CASSPRELETQYF. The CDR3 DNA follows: TGTGCCAGCAGCCCCAGGGAGCTGGAGACCCAGTACTTC.

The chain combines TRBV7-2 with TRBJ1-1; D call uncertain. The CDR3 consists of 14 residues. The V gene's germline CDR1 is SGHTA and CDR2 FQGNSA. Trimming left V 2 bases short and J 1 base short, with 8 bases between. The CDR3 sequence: CASSLSQANTEAFF. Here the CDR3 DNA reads TGTGCCAGCAGCTTATCCCAAGCGAACACTGAAGCTTTCTTT.

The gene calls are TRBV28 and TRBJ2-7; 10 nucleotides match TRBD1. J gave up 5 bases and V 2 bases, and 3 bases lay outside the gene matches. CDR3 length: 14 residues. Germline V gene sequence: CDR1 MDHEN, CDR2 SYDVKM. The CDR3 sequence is CASSLDRGRDEQYF. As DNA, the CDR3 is TGTGCCAGCAGTTTAGACAGGGGGCGCGACGAGCAGTACTTC.

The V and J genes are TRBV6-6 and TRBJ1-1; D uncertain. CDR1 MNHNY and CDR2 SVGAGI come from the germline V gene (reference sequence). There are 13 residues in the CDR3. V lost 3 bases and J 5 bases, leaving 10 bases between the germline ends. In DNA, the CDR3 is TGTGCCAGCAGTTATTGGGGAGGGACTGAAGCTTTCTTT. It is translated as CASSYWGGTEAFF.

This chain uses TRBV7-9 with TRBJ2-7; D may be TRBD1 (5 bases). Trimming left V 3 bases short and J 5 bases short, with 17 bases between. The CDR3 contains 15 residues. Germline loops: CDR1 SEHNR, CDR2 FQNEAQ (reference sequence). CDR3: CASSLADQGLHEQYF. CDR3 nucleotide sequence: TGTGCCAGCAGCTTGGCCGATCAGGGCTTACACGAGCAGTACTTC.

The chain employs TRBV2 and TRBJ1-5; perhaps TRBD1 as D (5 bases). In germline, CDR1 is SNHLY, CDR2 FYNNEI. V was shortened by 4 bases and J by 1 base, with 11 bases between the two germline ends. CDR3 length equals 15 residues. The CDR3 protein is CASSVLGASNQPQHF. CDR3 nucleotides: TGTGCCAGCAGTGTACTAGGGGCGAGCAATCAGCCCCAGCATTTT.

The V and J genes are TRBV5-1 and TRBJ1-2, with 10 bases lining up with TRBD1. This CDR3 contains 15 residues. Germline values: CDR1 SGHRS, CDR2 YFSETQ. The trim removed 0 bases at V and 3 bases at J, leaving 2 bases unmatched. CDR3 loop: CASSLAGTGDYGYTF. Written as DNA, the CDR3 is TGCGCCAGCAGCTTGGCGGGGACAGGGGACTATGGCTACACCTTC.

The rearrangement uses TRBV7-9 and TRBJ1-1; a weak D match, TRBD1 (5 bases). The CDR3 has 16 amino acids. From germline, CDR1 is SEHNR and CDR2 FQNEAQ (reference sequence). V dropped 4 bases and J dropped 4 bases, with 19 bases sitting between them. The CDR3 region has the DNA TGTGCCAGCAGCTCCTATGGGGGGGTGGGCAGCACTGAAGCTTTCTTT. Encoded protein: CASSSYGGVGSTEAFF.

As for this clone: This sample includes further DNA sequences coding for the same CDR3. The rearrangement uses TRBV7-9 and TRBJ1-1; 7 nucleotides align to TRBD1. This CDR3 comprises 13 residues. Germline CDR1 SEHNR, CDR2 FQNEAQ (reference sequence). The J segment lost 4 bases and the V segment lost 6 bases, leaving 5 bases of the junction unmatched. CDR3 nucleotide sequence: TGTGCCAGCAGTAACAGGGGTGGCACTGAAGCTTTCTTT. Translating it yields CASSNRGGTEAFF.

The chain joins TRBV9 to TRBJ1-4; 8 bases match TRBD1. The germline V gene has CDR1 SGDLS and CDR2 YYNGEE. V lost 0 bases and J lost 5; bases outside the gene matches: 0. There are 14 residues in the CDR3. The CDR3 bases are TGTGCCAGCAGCGTAGGGACAGGGAATGAAAAACTGTTTTTT. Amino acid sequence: CASSVGTGNEKLFF.

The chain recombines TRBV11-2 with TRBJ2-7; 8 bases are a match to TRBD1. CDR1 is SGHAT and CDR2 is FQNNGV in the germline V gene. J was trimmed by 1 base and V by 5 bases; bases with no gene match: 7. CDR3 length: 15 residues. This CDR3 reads CASSTDRVPSYEQYF. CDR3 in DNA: TGTGCCAGCAGCACGGACAGGGTCCCATCCTACGAGCAGTACTTC.

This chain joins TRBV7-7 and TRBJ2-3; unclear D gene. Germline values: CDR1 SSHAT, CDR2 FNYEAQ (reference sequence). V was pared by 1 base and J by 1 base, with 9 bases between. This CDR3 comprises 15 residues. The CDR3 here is CASSLGVTGTDTQYF. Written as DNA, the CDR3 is TGTGCCAGCAGCTTAGGGGTTACTGGCACAGATACGCAGTATTTT.

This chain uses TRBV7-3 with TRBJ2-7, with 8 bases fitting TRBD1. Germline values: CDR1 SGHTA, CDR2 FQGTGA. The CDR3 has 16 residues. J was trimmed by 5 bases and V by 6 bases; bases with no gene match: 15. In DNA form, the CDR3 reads TGTGCCAGCAGTCCGCAGGGGGCGGCCCCGTTCAACGAGCAGTACTTC. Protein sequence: CASSPQGAAPFNEQYF.

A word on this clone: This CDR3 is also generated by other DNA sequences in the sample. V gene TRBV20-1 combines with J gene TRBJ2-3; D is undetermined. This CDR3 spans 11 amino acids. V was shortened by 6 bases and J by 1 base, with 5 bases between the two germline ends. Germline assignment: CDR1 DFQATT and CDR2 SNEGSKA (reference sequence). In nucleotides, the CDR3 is TGCAGTGCCCCCCGCACAGATACGCAGTATTTT. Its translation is CSAPRTDTQYF.

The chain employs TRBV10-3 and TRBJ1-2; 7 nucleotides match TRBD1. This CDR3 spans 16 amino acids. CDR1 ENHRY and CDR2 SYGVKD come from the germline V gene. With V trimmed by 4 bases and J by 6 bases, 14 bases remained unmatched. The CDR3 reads CAISARQGEAAHGYTF. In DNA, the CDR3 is TGTGCCATCAGTGCCCGACAGGGTGAGGCTGCGCATGGCTACACCTTC.

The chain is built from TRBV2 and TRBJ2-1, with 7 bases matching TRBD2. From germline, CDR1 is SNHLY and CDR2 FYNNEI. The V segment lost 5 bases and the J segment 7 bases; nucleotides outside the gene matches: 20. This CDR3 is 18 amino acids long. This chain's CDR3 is CASSPRVPGGGERNEQFF. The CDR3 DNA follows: TGTGCCAGCAGTCCCAGGGTCCCGGGAGGAGGGGAACGGAATGAGCAGTTCTTC.

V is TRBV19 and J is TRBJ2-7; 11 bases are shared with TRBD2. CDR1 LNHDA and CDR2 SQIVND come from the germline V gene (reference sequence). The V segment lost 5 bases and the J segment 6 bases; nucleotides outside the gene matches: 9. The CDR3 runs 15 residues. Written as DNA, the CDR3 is TGTGCCAGTAGTGCCTTAGCGGGAGGGCCGCTCGAGCAGTACTTC. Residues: CASSALAGGPLEQYF.

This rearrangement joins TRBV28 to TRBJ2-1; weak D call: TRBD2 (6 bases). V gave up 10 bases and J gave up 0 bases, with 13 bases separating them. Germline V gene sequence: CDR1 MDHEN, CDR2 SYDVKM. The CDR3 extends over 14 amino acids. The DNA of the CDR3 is TGTGCCACCGACGGGGGTGGCTCCTACAATGAGCAGTTCTTC. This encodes CATDGGGSYNEQFF.

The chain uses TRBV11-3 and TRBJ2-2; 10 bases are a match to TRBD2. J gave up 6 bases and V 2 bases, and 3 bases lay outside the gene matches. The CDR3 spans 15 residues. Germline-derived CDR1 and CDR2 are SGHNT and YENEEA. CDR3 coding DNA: TGTGCCAGCAGCTTAAGCGGGAGGGGATCCGGGGAGCTGTTTTTT. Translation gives CASSLSGRGSGELFF. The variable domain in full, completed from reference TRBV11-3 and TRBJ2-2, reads EAGVVQSPRYKIIEKKQPVAFWCNPISGHNTLYWYLQNLGQGPELLIRYENEEAVDDSQLPKDRFSAERLKGVDSTLKIQPAELGDSAVYLCASSLSGRGSGELFFGEGSRLTVL.

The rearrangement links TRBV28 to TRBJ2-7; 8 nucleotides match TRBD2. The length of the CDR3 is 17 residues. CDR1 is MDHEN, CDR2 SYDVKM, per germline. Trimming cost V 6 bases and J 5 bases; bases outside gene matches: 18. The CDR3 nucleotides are TGTGCCAGCAGGAGGCTAGCGGGCCTTGGCGACCCCCACGAGCAGTACTTC. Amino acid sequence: CASRRLAGLGDPHEQYF.